This is a list of T cell receptor beta chains from one sample in a study of OX40 agonist ivuxolimab in advanced cancers. Sequenced by immunoSEQ multiplex PCR; TCRdb stores in-frame clones only, minus some. The profile shows some 64,000 clones, about nine tenths of them singletons. Sequenced material: CD4+ or CD8+ T cells sorted from blood, taken in a trial of the OX40 agonist ivuxolimab. The source is an adult with an advanced solid tumor such as melanoma, head and neck, liver or kidney cancer. Both conserved end residues are trimmed from each CDR3. Each record gives: J gene, V gene, CDR3 protein.

j_call: TRBJ2-7
v_call: TRBV27
cdr3_aa: ASLYEQY

j_call: TRBJ1-1
v_call: TRBV7-9
cdr3_aa: ASERGNTEAF

j_call: TRBJ1-1
v_call: TRBV5-1
cdr3_aa: ASSPGQGITEAF

j_call: TRBJ2-7
v_call: TRBV13
cdr3_aa: ASTIRASGLLSYEQY

j_call: TRBJ2-7
v_call: TRBV30
cdr3_aa: AWSGEGRGEQY

j_call: TRBJ2-3
v_call: TRBV28
cdr3_aa: ASSRPGGTDTQY

j_call: TRBJ2-4
v_call: TRBV27
cdr3_aa: AAGAQENIQY

j_call: TRBJ1-5
v_call: TRBV6-5
cdr3_aa: ASSYRDQPQH

j_call: TRBJ1-1
v_call: TRBV6-5
cdr3_aa: ASFQGRMNTEAF

j_call: TRBJ2-2
v_call: TRBV15
cdr3_aa: ATSPRQTTGELF

j_call: TRBJ2-2
v_call: TRBV19
cdr3_aa: ASSIQQSGELF

j_call: TRBJ2-3
v_call: TRBV7-3
cdr3_aa: ASSSGRRTAGGPLTDTQY

j_call: TRBJ2-1
v_call: TRBV13
cdr3_aa: ASSLPSGSSYNEQF

j_call: TRBJ2-2
v_call: TRBV6-5
cdr3_aa: ASSYSTGDTGELF

j_call: TRBJ2-2
v_call: TRBV5-1
cdr3_aa: ASSLRAGGPAGELF

j_call: TRBJ2-1
v_call: TRBV9
cdr3_aa: ASSPGNEQF

j_call: TRBJ2-1
v_call: TRBV30
cdr3_aa: AWTGTVYNEQF